The source of this T cell receptor beta chain is a study of blood T cells in healthy people across ages. Through a sample-barcoded 5' primer and a J-beta primer mix, a second PCR was run for roughly 6 to 12 cycles. TCRdb itself ran the 5' RACE reads through MiXCR, one entry per CDR3 protein. This table has about 560,000 distinct CDR3 sequences, roughly a quarter appearing once. V lost 3 bases, J lost 5 bases, and 7 bases stayed unmatched. This CDR3 region has 14 residues. CDR1 SQVTM and CDR2 ANQGSEA come from the germline V gene. The same data also contributed to another study, on T cells of mothers and their children.

The chain couples TRBV29-1 to TRBJ1-2; TRBD1 matches 9 bases. The receptor was derived from a boy younger than 10 in good health. Material for sequencing was blood. The CDR3 protein is CSVEGTGLGYGYTF. Here the CDR3 DNA reads TGCAGCGTTGAGGGGACAGGGCTGGGATATGGCTACACCTTC.